The clone carrying this T cell receptor (beta chain) was picked up a small number of times. TCRdb's table, derived via immunoSEQ multiplex PCR, lists solely in-frame clones and lacks some. The sample yields 100,000 or so clones, roughly 87% seen once. This sample was taken from a study of blood T cell repertoires in COVID-19. Study at large: Collection of acute and convalescent COVID-19 samples took place in the United States, Italy and Spain.

In germline, CDR1 is LNHDA, CDR2 SQIVND (reference sequence). V lost 8 bases to trimming and J lost 4 bases; unmatched junction nucleotides: 4. The CDR3 covers 13 residues. The V and J genes are TRBV19 and TRBJ2-1; 8 positions match TRBD2. Sequenced sample: peripheral blood. This receptor was identified in a man aged 80 or over with acute or convalescent COVID-19. CDR3 region: CASDSGSYNEQFF. The DNA for the CDR3 is TGTGCCAGTGACAGCGGGAGTTACAATGAGCAGTTCTTC.